The rows below give T cell receptor beta chains drawn from one sample of a study of blood T cell repertoires in COVID-19. The data were produced by immunoSEQ multiplex PCR, yet TCRdb's version contains in-frame clones alone and is incomplete. This table has fewer than 300,000 clones, roughly nine tenths appearing once. Material for sequencing was peripheral blood. Every receptor here comes from a woman in her twenties or thirties with COVID-19, enrolled during active disease. CDR3s include the opening cysteine and the closing phenylalanine or tryptophan. A D gene is named only where the DNA matches it firmly. Clone size, where shown, is once, few, many, or a class for clones that have expanded.

D	size	V	length	J	CDR3	DNA
TRBD1	.	TRBV5-1	15	TRBJ1-6	CASSSGQGGNSPLHF	TGCGCCAGCAGCTCGGGACAGGGGGGAAATTCACCCCTCCACTTT
.	once	TRBV3-1/TRBV3-2	13	TRBJ1-5	CASSPDLNQPQHF	TGTGCCAGCAGCCCAGACCTCAATCAGCCCCAGCATTTT
TRBD1	.	TRBV7-2	17	TRBJ2-1	CASSSRDNGPRGNEQFF	TGTGCCAGCAGCTCGCGTGATAACGGCCCCAGGGGGAATGAGCAGTTCTTC
TRBD1	.	TRBV7-6	15	TRBJ1-1	CASSFSTGGETEAFF	TGTGCCAGCAGCTTTTCGACAGGGGGCGAAACTGAAGCTTTCTTT
.	once	TRBV6-5	14	TRBJ1-4	CAGSPTATNEKLFF	TGTGCCGGTTCCCCGACAGCAACTAATGAAAAACTGTTTTTT
TRBD1	.	TRBV7-9	13	TRBJ1-2	CASNDREDYGYTF	TGTGCCAGTAATGACAGGGAAGACTATGGCTACACCTTC
.	.	TRBV19	14	TRBJ1-2	CASKFVGQERGYTF	TGTGCCAGTAAGTTTGTGGGCCAAGAGAGAGGCTACACCTTC
TRBD1	.	TRBV30	17	TRBJ1-1	CAWRGPQMTGQNTEAFF	TGTGCCTGGAGGGGGCCTCAGATGACAGGGCAGAACACTGAAGCTTTCTTT
.	.	TRBV9	16	TRBJ1-4	CASSVGGGQINEKLFF	TGTGCCAGCAGCGTAGGGGGAGGTCAGATTAATGAAAAACTGTTTTTT
TRBD2	.	TRBV5-1	16	TRBJ2-3	CASSPPGGGVPDTQYF	TGCGCCAGCAGCCCACCCGGGGGGGGAGTTCCAGATACGCAGTATTTT
TRBD1	.	TRBV18	16	TRBJ1-1	CASSPGQGRRNTEAFF	TGTGCCAGCTCACCGGGACAGGGTCGGAGAAACACTGAAGCTTTCTTT
TRBD1	.	TRBV19	14	TRBJ2-7	CASSSGTGPYEQYF	TGTGCCAGTAGCTCCGGGACAGGGCCCTACGAGCAGTACTTC
.	few	TRBV2	14	TRBJ1-2	CASSERGQLYGYTF	TGTGCCAGCAGTGAACGCGGACAGCTCTATGGCTACACCTTC
TRBD2	.	TRBV9	15	TRBJ2-1	CASSVFSGSGNEQFF	TGTGCCAGCAGCGTTTTCAGCGGGAGCGGGAATGAGCAGTTCTTC
TRBD2	.	TRBV10-1	15	TRBJ2-7	CANPGLAKSSYEQYF	TGCGCCAACCCGGGACTAGCGAAAAGCTCCTACGAGCAGTACTTC
TRBD1	.	TRBV27	13	TRBJ1-4	CASSDRGGEKLFF	TGTGCCAGCAGCGACAGGGGCGGAGAAAAACTGTTTTTT
TRBD1	.	TRBV9	15	TRBJ1-4	CASSVSTGGTPKLFF	TGTGCCAGCAGCGTATCGACAGGGGGGACCCCCAAACTGTTTTTT
TRBD2	.	TRBV19	13	TRBJ2-5	CASSISGRETQYF	TGTGCCAGTAGTATATCCGGGAGGGAGACCCAGTACTTC
.	.	TRBV5-1	13	TRBJ1-2	CASSSTVNYGYTF	TGCGCCAGCAGCTCCACAGTTAACTATGGCTACACCTTC
.	.	TRBV7-9	14	TRBJ1-5	CASSLGAGEQPQHF	TGTGCCAGCAGCTTAGGCGCAGGGGAACAGCCCCAGCATTTT
TRBD1	.	TRBV30	14	TRBJ1-5	CAWSNNRGQQPQHF	TGTGCCTGGAGTAATAACAGGGGACAGCAGCCCCAGCATTTT
.	once	TRBV28	17	TRBJ1-2	CASSFLSSGPSNYGYTF	TGTGCCAGCAGTTTTCTCTCTTCAGGGCCCTCTAACTATGGCTACACCTTC
TRBD2	.	TRBV6-6	16	TRBJ2-1	CASSQPKREPGNEQFF	TGTGCCAGCAGTCAACCCAAGCGGGAGCCGGGCAATGAGCAGTTCTTC
.	.	TRBV30	13	TRBJ1-1	CAWSTTGYTEAFF	TGTGCCTGGAGTACTACAGGTTACACTGAAGCTTTCTTT
TRBD1	.	TRBV24-1	15	TRBJ2-2	CATSDLTGGAGELFF	TGTGCCACCAGTGACCTTACAGGGGGAGCCGGGGAGCTGTTTTTT
TRBD1	.	TRBV6-5	15	TRBJ2-1	CASNSDRAPYNEQFF	TGTGCCAGCAACTCGGACAGGGCACCCTACAATGAGCAGTTCTTC
TRBD1	.	TRBV27	15	TRBJ1-1	CASSLSPGGNTEAFF	TGTGCCAGCAGTTTATCGCCAGGGGGGAACACTGAAGCTTTCTTT
.	.	TRBV5-6	14	TRBJ2-7	CASSLRTPGSGQYF	TGTGCCAGCAGCTTGCGAACACCTGGTTCGGGGCAGTACTTC
TRBD2	.	TRBV18	18	TRBJ2-1	CASSPASREGGSYNEQFF	TGTGCCAGCTCACCGGCCTCGCGGGAGGGCGGCTCCTACAATGAGCAGTTCTTC
.	.	TRBV10-1	14	TRBJ1-2	CASSESTDGRGYTF	TGCGCCAGCAGTGAGTCAACAGATGGTCGGGGCTACACCTTC
TRBD2	.	TRBV19	14	TRBJ2-7	CASSTSGGGYEQYF	TGTGCCAGTAGTACCAGCGGGGGAGGGTACGAGCAGTACTTC
.	.	TRBV19	16	TRBJ2-7	CASSNGRASQSYEQYF	TGTGCCAGTAGTAATGGCAGGGCCTCGCAAAGCTACGAGCAGTACTTC
.	.	TRBV10-2	15	TRBJ1-2	CASRGDTGNGYGYTF	TGCGCCAGCAGGGGAGATACAGGGAACGGCTATGGCTACACCTTC
.	.	TRBV2	14	TRBJ1-1	CASSEALGGLDSPF	TGTGCCAGCAGTGAAGCTTTGGGAGGGCTGGACAGCCCTTTT
TRBD2	.	TRBV6-1	15	TRBJ2-7	CASSEGVAGTYEQYF	TGTGCCAGCAGTGAAGGGGTAGCGGGGACCTACGAGCAGTACTTC
TRBD1	.	TRBV12-3/TRBV12-4	13	TRBJ1-4	CASSWGTVEKLFF	TGTGCCAGCAGTTGGGGGACAGTCGAAAAACTGTTTTTT
.	.	TRBV6-1	16	TRBJ2-5	CASSVGGGTKQETQYF	TGTGCCAGCAGTGTTGGTGGGGGGACCAAGCAAGAGACCCAGTACTTC
.	.	TRBV2	14	TRBJ1-5	CASRAGQGYQPQHF	TGTGCCAGCAGAGCGGGGCAGGGGTATCAGCCCCAGCATTTT
.	few	TRBV5-6	15	TRBJ1-2	CATTIRALGLYGYTF	TGTGCCACCACAATCAGGGCCCTCGGTCTCTATGGCTACACCTTC
.	.	TRBV21-1	12	TRBJ2-4	CASSKLKNIQYF	TGTGCCAGCAGCAAACTTAAAAACATTCAGTACTTC
.	.	TRBV4-1	16	TRBJ2-3	CASSQGGGQSTDTQYF	TGCGCCAGCAGCCAAGGGGGAGGACAAAGCACAGATACGCAGTATTTT
TRBD1	.	TRBV7-8	16	TRBJ1-2	CASSSDWDRGGYGYTF	TGTGCCAGCAGCTCAGATTGGGACAGGGGCGGCTATGGCTACACCTTC
TRBD2	once	TRBV9	15	TRBJ2-1	CASSTRLAALDEQFF	TGTGCCAGCAGCACACGACTAGCGGCTTTGGATGAGCAGTTCTTC
.	.	TRBV5-6	16	TRBJ1-4	CASSFQGIATNEKLFF	TGTGCCAGCAGCTTCCAGGGGATTGCAACTAATGAAAAACTGTTTTTT
TRBD2	.	TRBV28	16	TRBJ2-7	CASIPTPAGGIYEQYF	TGTGCCAGCATCCCGACCCCAGCGGGAGGGATCTACGAGCAGTACTTC
TRBD2	.	TRBV10-1	17	TRBJ2-7	CASSESKTSGRVSEQYF	TGCGCCAGCAGTGAGTCGAAAACTAGCGGGAGGGTAAGCGAGCAGTACTTC
TRBD1	.	TRBV27	15	TRBJ2-7	CASSDTGGATYEQYF	TGTGCCAGCAGCGATACAGGGGGCGCAACCTACGAGCAGTACTTC
TRBD1	once	TRBV11-2	15	TRBJ2-5	CASSLGGTGKETQYF	TGTGCCAGCAGCTTAGGGGGGACAGGGAAGGAGACCCAGTACTTC
TRBD2	.	TRBV11-2	16	TRBJ2-1	CASSPWGTSGKNEQFF	TGTGCCAGCAGCCCATGGGGGACTAGCGGGAAAAATGAGCAGTTCTTC
.	.	TRBV19	15	TRBJ1-2	CASSMGTLRNYGYTF	TGTGCCAGTAGTATGGGCACGCTACGGAACTATGGCTACACCTTC
.	.	TRBV6-5	15	TRBJ1-5	CASSLGGASNQPQHF	TGTGCCAGCAGTTTGGGGGGGGCTTCTAATCAGCCCCAGCATTTT
.	once	TRBV5-1	11	TRBJ2-7	CASSGQTEQYF	TGCGCCAGCAGCGGACAGACCGAGCAGTACTTC
.	few	TRBV19	14	TRBJ1-5	CASSGVGRDQPQHF	TGTGCCAGTAGTGGTGTGGGGAGGGATCAGCCCCAGCATTTT
.	.	TRBV21-1	14	TRBJ1-2	CASSPRGGTAGYTF	TGTGCCAGCAGCCCCCGGGGGGGGACTGCTGGCTACACCTTC
TRBD2	.	TRBV29-1	14	TRBJ2-3	CSVAGLAGADTQYF	TGCAGCGTTGCCGGCCTAGCGGGGGCAGATACGCAGTATTTT